This is a list of T cell receptor beta chains from one sample in a study of shared clonotypes between healthy human individuals. TCRdb keeps only in-frame clones here, not all; method: immunoSEQ multiplex PCR. The table shows roughly 2.6 million clones, with around 90% occurring only once. Sequencing was done on a sample of naive CD4+ T cells sorted from blood. The receptors stem from a man between 18 and 29 years old in good health. The CDR3 runs from the conserved cysteine through the conserved F or W. A D gene is named only where the DNA matches it firmly. Clone size is not always given. Where it is, it says once, few, many or a class for expanded clones.

size	V	J	D	CDR3	DNA
NA	TRBV5-1	TRBJ1-1	NA	CASSLGTVNTEAFF	TGCGCCAGCAGCTTGGGGACAGTAAACACTGAAGCTTTCTTT
once	TRBV2	TRBJ1-2	NA	CASNPAIHGYTF	TGTGCCAGCAACCCGGCAATCCATGGCTACACCTTC
few	TRBV6-5	TRBJ1-1	NA	CASSYSGSEAFF	TGTGCCAGCAGTTACTCCGGGTCTGAAGCTTTCTTT
NA	TRBV5-6	TRBJ2-5	NA	CASSYKETQYF	TGTGCCAGCAGCTACAAAGAGACCCAGTACTTC
few	TRBV7-2	TRBJ1-1	NA	CASSLTGTQAFF	TGTGCCAGCAGCTTGACGGGGACACAAGCTTTCTTT
NA	TRBV9	TRBJ1-2	TRBD1	CASSKDRVYYGYTF	TGTGCCAGCAGCAAGGACAGGGTTTACTATGGCTACACCTTC
NA	TRBV7-6	TRBJ1-1	TRBD1	CASSPGGGRGTEAFF	TGTGCCAGCAGCCCAGGGGGGGGGCGTGGAACTGAAGCTTTCTTT
NA	TRBV7-9	TRBJ1-4	NA	CASSSTGTRSLFF	TGTGCCAGCAGCTCTACTGGGACAAGATCACTGTTTTTT
NA	TRBV15	TRBJ2-7	NA	CATWSGGYEQYF	TGTGCCACGTGGTCCGGCGGCTACGAGCAGTACTTC
NA	TRBV5-1	TRBJ2-1	NA	CASSLDSASVYNEQFF	TGCGCCAGCAGCTTGGATAGCGCTAGCGTCTACAATGAGCAGTTCTTC
NA	TRBV9	TRBJ2-3	TRBD1	CASSVWDRGIADTQYF	TGTGCCAGCAGCGTATGGGACAGGGGGATTGCAGATACGCAGTATTTT
NA	TRBV7-6	TRBJ2-2	TRBD2	CASSLALTRASGSSGELFF	TGTGCCAGCAGCTTAGCCCTAACGCGGGCTAGCGGAAGTTCCGGGGAGCTGTTTTTT
NA	TRBV5-1	TRBJ2-3	NA	CASSRAYLDTDTQYF	TGCGCCAGCAGCCGTGCCTACTTAGACACAGATACGCAGTATTTT
NA	TRBV7-2	TRBJ1-1	NA	CASSLGGPNTEAFF	TGTGCCAGCAGCTTAGGCGGACCGAACACTGAAGCTTTCTTT